This T cell receptor beta chain was observed in a study of kidney transplant recipient with SARS-CoV-2 infection. This clonotype showed up many times. TCRdb fed the reads into MiXCR, producing one record per CDR3 protein. Altogether 200,000 to 300,000 distinct CDR3 sequences are present, less than 35% being singletons, with the ten largest covering less than 8.5%. Trimming removed 2 bases at V and 14 bases at J, with 10 bases between. Germline lookup yields CDR1 MNHEY and CDR2 SVGEGT. The CDR3 sequence is 12 residues long. The receptor was isolated from a male patient in his thirties who had COVID-19 and was a kidney transplant recipient. Some T cells could come from the graft donor. The specimen comprised a blood sample, sampled at baseline and on approximately day 120 from a kidney transplant recipient. The chain links TRBV6-2 or TRBV6-3 to TRBJ1-6; D not certain. CDR3 residues: CASSYGPSSLHF. In DNA, the CDR3 is TGTGCCAGCAGTTACGGCCCGAGCTCCCTCCACTTT.